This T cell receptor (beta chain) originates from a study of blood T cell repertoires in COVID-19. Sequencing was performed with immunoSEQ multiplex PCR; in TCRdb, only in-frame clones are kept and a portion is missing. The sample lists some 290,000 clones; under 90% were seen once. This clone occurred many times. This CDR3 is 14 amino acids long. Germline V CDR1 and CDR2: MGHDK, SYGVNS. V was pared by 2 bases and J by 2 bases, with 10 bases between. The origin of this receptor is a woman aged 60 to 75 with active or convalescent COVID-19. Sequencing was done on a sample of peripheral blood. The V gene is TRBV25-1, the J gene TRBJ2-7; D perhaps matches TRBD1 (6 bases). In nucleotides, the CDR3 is TGTGCCAGCAGTGAAGGGGGCTCTACCTACGAGCAGTACTTC. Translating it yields CASSEGGSTYEQYF.